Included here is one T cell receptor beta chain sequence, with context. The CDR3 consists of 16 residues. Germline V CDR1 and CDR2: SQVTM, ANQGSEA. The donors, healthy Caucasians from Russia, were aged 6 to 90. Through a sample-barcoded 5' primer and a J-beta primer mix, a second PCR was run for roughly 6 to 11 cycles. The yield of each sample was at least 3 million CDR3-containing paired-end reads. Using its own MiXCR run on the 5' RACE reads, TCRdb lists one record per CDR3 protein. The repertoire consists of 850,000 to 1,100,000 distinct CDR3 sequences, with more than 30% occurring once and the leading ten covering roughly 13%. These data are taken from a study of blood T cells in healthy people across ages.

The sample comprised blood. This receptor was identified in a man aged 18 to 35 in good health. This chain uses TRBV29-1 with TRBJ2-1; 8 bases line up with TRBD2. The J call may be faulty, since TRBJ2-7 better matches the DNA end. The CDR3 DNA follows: TGCAGCGCCCGTGGCGGGGGGCGGAGCTCCTACAATGAGCAGTACTTC. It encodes CSARGGGRSSYNEQYF.